The 30 T cell receptor beta chains in this list originate from one sample, sequenced in a study of blood T cells in healthy people across ages. A sample-barcoded 5' primer and a J-beta primer mix were used in a second PCR of about 7 to 12 cycles. From the 5' RACE reads, TCRdb called clonotypes with MiXCR, one entry per CDR3 protein. Of under 700,000 distinct CDR3 sequences in the sample, nearly 25% were seen once. These same records also appear under a second study, on T cells of mothers and their children.

Sequencing was performed on blood. These receptors all come from a boy aged 5-17 years in good health.

This clonotype was observed at least ten times. The chain has TRBV25-1 and TRBJ2-7, with 10 bases aligning to TRBD2. Germline assignment: CDR1 MGHDK and CDR2 SYGVNS. CDR3 length equals 16 residues. The V and J ends lost 4 bases and 3 bases, in that order; junction bases with no gene match: 9. CDR3 coding DNA: TGTGCCAGCAGTGGGCCCCCTAGCGGGAGTATCTACGAGCAGTACTTC. The encoded protein is CASSGPPSGSIYEQYF.

The V gene is TRBV4-1, the J gene TRBJ2-7; a possible D gene is TRBD1 (5 bases). Germline CDR1 is MGHRA and CDR2 is YSYEKL. The CDR3 covers 13 residues. Trimming stripped 8 bases from V and 5 bases from J, with 16 bases between. The CDR3 DNA is TGCGCCAGCGCGATGGCAGGGTCGCACGAGCAGTACTTC. It codes for CASAMAGSHEQYF.

The V call is TRBV6-5, the J call TRBJ2-1; D not resolved. This CDR3 contains 13 residues. Germline CDR1 reads MNHEY; CDR2 reads SVGAGI. The V end lost 5 bases, the J end lost 9 bases, and 14 bases lay between the germline ends. CDR3 bases: TGTGCCAGCAGTCACCCGACTCGACTTGAGCAGTTCTTC. Its translation: CASSHPTRLEQFF.

This clonotype has just a few counts. The chain employs TRBV20-1 and TRBJ1-2; 11 bases align to TRBD1. The CDR3 loop spans 13 amino acids. Unmatched junction bases numbered 3, after V lost 5 bases and J lost 4 bases. Germline V CDR1 and CDR2: DFQATT, SNEGSKA (reference sequence). The chain's CDR3 is CSAWTGGIYGYTF. In DNA form, the CDR3 reads TGCAGTGCTTGGACAGGGGGCATCTATGGCTACACCTTC.

This clonotype turned up a few times. V gene TRBV9 combines with J gene TRBJ1-2; tentatively, D is TRBD1 (5 bases). V was pared by 4 bases and J by 8 bases, with 18 bases between. CDR3 size: 14 residues. Germline V gene data show CDR1 as SGDLS and CDR2 as YYNGEE. CDR3 nucleotides: TGTGCCAGCAGCCCCTTCATTGAGCAGGGCGGCTACACCTTC. The encoded protein is CASSPFIEQGGYTF.

Points on this clonotype: The junction does not match germline at one end; this may be a read error. The chain links TRBV7-9 to TRBJ2-5; TRBD1 aligns across 7 bases. The CDR3 length is 18 residues. The germline gives CDR1 SEHNR, CDR2 FQNEAQ (reference sequence). Here the CDR3 reads CASSSPRGTTYSYNEQLF. CDR3 sequence (DNA): TGTGCCAGCAGCTCTCCCAGGGGGACAACTTATTCCTACAATGAGCAGCTCTTC.

This clonotype has just a few counts. This chain uses TRBV7-9 with TRBJ2-3, with TRBD1 matching 7 bases. The length of the CDR3 is 16 residues. V lost 4 bases and J lost 2; bases outside the gene matches: 9. Germline CDR1 is SEHNR and CDR2 is FQNEAQ (reference sequence). The DNA of the CDR3 is TGTGCCAGCAGCTCGAACAGGGGACATCACACAGATACGCAGTATTTT. Its translation is CASSSNRGHHTDTQYF.

This clonotype has more than one count but fewer than ten. The chain joins TRBV7-2 to TRBJ2-7; the match to TRBD1 covers 8 bases. Trimming at V came to 1 base and at J to 7 bases, leaving 3 bases not matched to a gene. The V gene's germline CDR1 is SGHTA and CDR2 FQGNSA. This CDR3 contains 13 residues. The CDR3 nucleotides are TGTGCCAGCAGCTTAGGGACAGGGATGGAGCAGTACTTC. This gives the protein CASSLGTGMEQYF.

This chain connects TRBV5-1 to TRBJ1-6; D remains ambiguous. The CDR3 has 13 residues. Trimming took off 0 bases at V and 15 bases at J, with 13 bases between the two ends. The germline V gene has CDR1 SGHRS and CDR2 YFSETQ. The CDR3 region is CASSLVGLSVLHF. The CDR3 DNA sequence: TGCGCCAGCAGCTTGGTTGGCCTTTCGGTCCTCCACTTT.

This clonotype was picked up many times. V usage is TRBV28 and J usage is TRBJ2-6; no reliable D call. The CDR3 runs to 15 residues. Germline CDR1 is MDHEN and CDR2 is SYDVKM. The V end lost 1 base, the J end lost 1 base, and 5 bases lay between the germline ends. The CDR3 sequence is CASSLYSSGANVLTF. As DNA, the CDR3 is TGTGCCAGCAGTTTATATAGTTCTGGGGCCAACGTCCTGACTTTC. The full variable domain, in which reference TRBV28 and TRBJ2-6 provide the parts outside the CDR3, is DVKVTQSSRYLVKRTGEKVFLECVQDMDHENMFWYRQDPGLGLRLIYFSYDVKMKEKGDIPEGYSVSREKKERFSLILESASTNQTSMYLCASSLYSSGANVLTFGAGSRLTVL.

This chain links TRBV19 with TRBJ2-5, with TRBD1 matching 8 bases. Germline trimming cut 8 bases from V and 2 bases from J; bases unmatched to any gene: 7. Germline assignment: CDR1 LNHDA and CDR2 SQIVND (reference sequence). The CDR3 contains 14 residues. This CDR3 is CASGATGVQETQYF. CDR3 nucleotide sequence: TGTGCCAGTGGGGCGACAGGGGTTCAAGAGACCCAGTACTTC.

V gene TRBV29-1 combines with J gene TRBJ2-5; the D call may be TRBD1 or TRBD2 (5 bases each). V gave up 0 bases and J gave up 11 bases, with 22 bases separating them. This CDR3 comprises 15 residues. Looked up from germline, CDR1 is SQVTM and CDR2 is ANQGSEA. Written as DNA, the CDR3 is TGCAGCGTTGAAGACCCGGACGGGGCACCGCGTGAGCAGTACTTC. It yields the protein CSVEDPDGAPREQYF.

This clonotype has only a few counts. The J gene is TRBJ2-1, the V gene TRBV20-1, with a weak D call TRBD2 (6 bases). The CDR3 sequence is 13 residues long. Germline loops: CDR1 DFQATT, CDR2 SNEGSKA (reference sequence). CDR3 in DNA: TGCAGCGCCGGGGGTCGGAGCGGGCCTGAGCAGTTCTTC. Its protein product is CSAGGRSGPEQFF.

The chain joins TRBV7-9 to TRBJ2-7; 12 bases match TRBD2. V dropped 2 bases and J dropped 6; count of bases not matched to a gene: 8. Per germline, CDR1 SEHNR and CDR2 FQNEAQ (reference sequence). The CDR3 has 16 residues. DNA for the CDR3: TGTGCCAGCAGCTTATACCTAGCGGGAGGGTCCCCCGAGCAGTACTTC. Protein product: CASSLYLAGGSPEQYF.

This clonotype was seen only a few times. The chain joins TRBV7-3 to TRBJ2-2, with 10 bases lining up with TRBD2. This CDR3 contains 14 residues. CDR1 and CDR2 from the germline V gene are SGHTA and FQGTGA. Germline trimming cut 7 bases from V and 4 bases from J; bases unmatched to any gene: 3. The CDR3 DNA reads as TGTGCCAGCACTAGCGGGGGTCTCACCGGGGAGCTGTTTTTT. This encodes CASTSGGLTGELFF.

This clonotype was seen more than once but under ten times. The chain has TRBV11-2 and TRBJ2-2; perhaps TRBD1 as D (6 bases). This CDR3 contains 16 residues. The V gene lost 5 bases and the J gene lost 5 bases, with 18 bases spanning the gap. Germline V gene data show CDR1 as SGHAT and CDR2 as FQNNGV. DNA of the CDR3: TGTGCCAGCAGCCACCCCCTCCGGGACAAAACCGGGGAGCTGTTTTTT. Translating it yields CASSHPLRDKTGELFF.

The genes are TRBV7-2 and TRBJ2-2, with D uncertain. Trimming left V 7 bases short and J 2 bases short, with 5 bases between. Germline V gene lookup returns CDR1 SGHTA and CDR2 FQGNSA. This CDR3 has 12 residues. The CDR3 region is CASIFNTGELFF. The CDR3 nucleotides read TGTGCCAGCATCTTTAACACCGGGGAGCTGTTTTTT.

This clonotype was seen once. The CDR3 protein is CSAHDLGPTEAFF. In DNA, the CDR3 is TGCAGTGCTCATGACCTGGGCCCCACTGAAGCTTTCTTT. The rearrangement uses TRBV20-1 and TRBJ1-1; D call uncertain. V was clipped by 5 bases and J by 4 bases, with 14 bases between them. The V gene's germline CDR1 is DFQATT and CDR2 SNEGSKA (reference sequence). This CDR3 contains 13 residues.

This clonotype was picked up a small number of times. The chain has TRBV5-5 and TRBJ1-4; unclear D gene. Germline V gene lookup returns CDR1 SGHKS and CDR2 YYEKEE (reference sequence). CDR3 length: 16 amino acids. V lost 0 bases to trimming and J lost 0 bases, with 9 bases between them. CDR3 residues: CASSLGPHATNEKLFF. In nucleotides, the CDR3 is TGTGCCAGCAGCTTGGGACCGCATGCAACTAATGAAAAACTGTTTTTT.

The chain links TRBV20-1 to TRBJ2-1; 9 bases are a match to TRBD2. The trim removed 3 bases at V and 10 bases at J, leaving 16 bases unmatched. The CDR3 has 16 residues. CDR1 is DFQATT, CDR2 SNEGSKA, per germline (reference sequence). The CDR3 DNA sequence: TGCAGTGCTAGGCCCATGGCACTAGCGGGTGGCGTAGAGCAGTTCTTC. Residues: CSARPMALAGGVEQFF.

This clonotype was detected only a few times. J is TRBJ2-5 and V is TRBV3-1; D not resolved. The end of the DNA aligns better with TRBJ2-7, so the J call may be wrong. CDR1 and CDR2 (germline): LGHDT, YNNKEL (reference sequence). The CDR3 contains 13 residues. The CDR3 DNA follows: TGTGCCAGCAGCCAAGGTGGTGGCGACGAGCAGTACTTC. It is translated as CASSQGGGDEQYF.

This clonotype occurred a few times. This chain uses TRBV3-1 with TRBJ1-2; no clear D gene. V was trimmed by 5 bases and J by 2 bases, leaving 15 bases between them. Germline assignment: CDR1 LGHDT and CDR2 YNNKEL (reference sequence). The CDR3 totals 15 residues. The CDR3 DNA is TGTGCCAGCAGCTTAGGTTCGGACGCCAACTATGGCTACACCTTC. Its translation is CASSLGSDANYGYTF.

This clonotype was observed a handful of times. The chain has TRBV12-3 or TRBV12-4 and TRBJ2-4; tentative D call: TRBD1 (6 bases). CDR3 length equals 15 residues. Trimming removed 7 bases at V and 4 bases at J, with 17 bases between. The CDR3: CASTRPVGGKNIQYF. DNA for the CDR3: TGTGCCAGCACCCGGCCCGTAGGGGGTAAAAACATTCAGTACTTC.

The rearrangement links TRBV9 to TRBJ2-1; a possible D gene is TRBD2 (5 bases). With 3 bases removed from V and 6 bases from J, the gap between germline ends came to 13 bases. Germline assignment: CDR1 SGDLS and CDR2 YYNGEE. The CDR3 is 14 residues long. The CDR3 nucleotides are TGTGCCAGCAGCGCCCGACTATATACCAATGAGCAGTTCTTC. It specifies CASSARLYTNEQFF.

This chain links TRBV24-1 with TRBJ1-4; possible D gene TRBD1, 5 bases. V was cut by 3 bases and J by 8 bases, with 18 bases left in between. In germline, CDR1 is KGHDR, CDR2 SFDVKD. The CDR3 has 16 amino acids. Written as DNA, the CDR3 is TGTGCCACCAGTGATGGGGGGGACGTAACGACGGAAAAACTGTTTTTT. This codes for CATSDGGDVTTEKLFF.

V gene TRBV24-1 combines with J gene TRBJ2-3, with a possible D match to TRBD2 (6 bases). The V gene's germline CDR1 is KGHDR and CDR2 SFDVKD. This CDR3 is 14 amino acids long. Trimming removed 3 bases at V and 2 bases at J, with 8 bases between. The CDR3, as DNA: TGTGCCACCAGTGATAGGGACTTCACAGATACGCAGTATTTT. Translated: CATSDRDFTDTQYF.

The genes are TRBV4-3 and TRBJ2-7; D gene unclear. With 0 bases removed from V and 3 bases from J, the gap between germline ends came to 15 bases. The CDR3 length is 16 residues. Germline V gives CDR1 LGHNA, CDR2 YSLEER. The CDR3 nucleotides are TGCGCCAGCAGCCAAGATCGTAGGCAGTTAGACTACGAGCAGTACTTC. It is translated as CASSQDRRQLDYEQYF.

A few counts support this clonotype. The CDR3: CASSLSGTGSISYNEQFF. The CDR3 nucleotides read TGCGCCAGCAGCTTGAGCGGTACGGGAAGTATATCCTACAATGAGCAGTTCTTC. The chain combines TRBV5-1 with TRBJ2-1, with D maybe TRBD2 (5 bases). From germline, CDR1 is SGHRS and CDR2 YFSETQ. The CDR3 length is 18 residues. V was pared by 1 base and J by 1 base, with 18 bases between.

J is TRBJ2-3 and V is TRBV29-1, with no clear D. This CDR3 is 13 amino acids long. Germline-derived CDR1 and CDR2 are SQVTM and ANQGSEA. Trimming removed 2 bases from V and 7 bases from J, with 13 bases in between. This CDR3 is CSVEPILGNTQYF. In DNA, the CDR3 is TGCAGCGTTGAACCCATCTTGGGGAATACGCAGTATTTT.

The CDR3 DNA sequence: TGCAGTGCTAGAGACCTTCTACCGGACAGGGACAGGGCGTACGAGCAGTACTTC. Protein: CSARDLLPDRDRAYEQYF. V is TRBV20-1 and J is TRBJ2-5, with 9 bases lining up with TRBD1. Near its end, the DNA agrees better with TRBJ2-7, so the J call may be wrong. The CDR3 runs to 18 residues. CDR1 is DFQATT and CDR2 is SNEGSKA in the germline V gene (reference sequence).